What follows are 17 T cell receptor beta chains derived from one specimen sequenced in a study of cytomegalovirus exposure and HLA in healthy donors. 13 Jbeta primers and 60 Vbeta primers were used for the PCR. Repertoires were generated with immunoSEQ multiplex PCR, while TCRdb's copy carries only in-frame clones and drops some. This table holds approximately 120,000 clones, 81% found once. The source material was PBMCs. These receptors originate from a man younger than 35 in good health and CMV-seronegative.

The chain combines TRBV5-4 with TRBJ1-3; D is unclear. Per germline, CDR1 SGHNT and CDR2 YYREEE (reference sequence). CDR3 length equals 14 residues. Trimming stripped 2 bases from V and 2 bases from J, with 8 bases between. The CDR3 DNA sequence: TGTGCCAGCAGCTTCGGCAGGCCTGGAAACACCATATATTTT. Amino acid sequence: CASSFGRPGNTIYF.

V gene TRBV4-1 combines with J gene TRBJ2-7, with 7 positions matching TRBD1. The germline CDR1 and CDR2 sequences are MGHRA and YSYEKL. The CDR3 has 15 residues. V lost 1 base, J lost 3 bases, and 6 bases stayed unmatched. Here the CDR3 DNA reads TGCGCCAGCAGCCAAGCGACAGGGCCAGTCTACGAGCAGTACTTC. Residues: CASSQATGPVYEQYF.

The chain links TRBV9 to TRBJ2-5; the D gene is possibly TRBD2 (6 bases). Deletions cut 0 bases from V and 2 bases from J, with 8 bases between. The CDR3 is 14 amino acids. CDR1 SGDLS and CDR2 YYNGEE come from the germline V gene. CDR3 residues: CASSVGREQETQYF. The CDR3 DNA reads as TGTGCCAGCAGCGTAGGGCGGGAACAAGAGACCCAGTACTTC.

This rearrangement joins TRBV27 to TRBJ2-4; 8 bases match TRBD1. With V trimmed by 3 bases and J by 6 bases, 4 bases remained unmatched. The germline V gene has CDR1 MNHEY and CDR2 SMNVEV (reference sequence). CDR3 length: 14 amino acids. The CDR3 protein is CASSFRQGANIQYF. CDR3 coding DNA: TGTGCCAGCAGTTTCCGGCAGGGGGCAAACATTCAGTACTTC.

The gene calls are TRBV5-8 and TRBJ2-3, with TRBD1 as a possible D gene (6 bases). V was trimmed by 0 bases and J by 0 bases, leaving 11 bases between them. The CDR3 covers 16 residues. Germline V gene data show CDR1 as SGHTS and CDR2 as YDEGEE. CDR3 DNA: TGTGCCAGCAGCTTGGCTTGGACAGATAGCACAGATACGCAGTATTTT. Amino acid sequence: CASSLAWTDSTDTQYF.

The chain uses TRBV9 and TRBJ2-3; D possibly corresponds to TRBD2 (6 bases). The CDR3 totals 15 residues. CDR1 SGDLS and CDR2 YYNGEE come from the germline V gene. V gave up 3 bases and J gave up 8 bases, with 19 bases separating them. CDR3 bases: TGTGCCAGCAGCGCCACCTACTGGGGGGAAGGTACGCAGTATTTT. As protein: CASSATYWGEGTQYF. The full variable domain, its missing parts supplied by reference TRBV9 and TRBJ2-3, is DSGVTQTPKHLITATGQRVTLRCSPRSGDLSVYWYQQSLDQGLQFLIQYYNGEERAKGNILERFSAQQFPDLHSELNLSSLELGDSALYFCASSATYWGEGTQYFGPGTRLTVL.

Comment on this clone: At one end, the junction sequence differs from germline, possibly due to a read error. The CDR3 nucleotides read TGTTCCAGCAGCTTAGCGAGTCAGGGTGGCTATGGCTACACCTTC. Translating it yields CSSSLASQGGYGYTF. This chain connects TRBV7-9 to TRBJ1-2; D is possibly TRBD1 (5 bases). The germline V gene has CDR1 SEHNR and CDR2 FQNEAQ (reference sequence). The CDR3 extends over 15 amino acids. Full variable domain (rest looked up from reference TRBV7-9 and TRBJ1-2): DTGVSQNPRHKITKRGQNVTFRCDPISEHNRLYWYRQTLGQGPEFLTYFQNEAQLEKSRLLSDRFSAERPKGSFSTLEIQRTEQGDSAMYLCSSSLASQGGYGYTFGSGTRLTVV.

This clone appeared a single time. The gene calls are TRBV7-9 and TRBJ2-1; D ambiguous. V gave up 5 bases and J gave up 8 bases, with 16 bases separating them. Looked up from germline, CDR1 is SEHNR and CDR2 is FQNEAQ (reference sequence). The CDR3 is 14 residues long. CDR3 DNA sequence: TGTGCCAGCAGCCCCCAAATGTCTGAGCATGAGCAGTTCTTC. It codes for CASSPQMSEHEQFF.

The chain is built from TRBV9 and TRBJ2-7; D is uncertain. V lost 4 bases and J 1 base, leaving 15 bases between the germline ends. The length of the CDR3 is 15 residues. The germline gives CDR1 SGDLS, CDR2 YYNGEE. CDR3 sequence reads: CASSLEVGSSYEQYF. In DNA form, the CDR3 reads TGTGCCAGCAGCTTAGAAGTTGGCTCGTCCTACGAGCAGTACTTC.

The V call is TRBV6-1, the J call TRBJ1-1; the match to TRBD1 covers 9 bases. CDR1 MNHNS and CDR2 SASEGT come from the germline V gene. The CDR3 is 12 amino acids. Unmatched junction bases numbered 4, after V lost 9 bases and J lost 5 bases. The CDR3 DNA is TGTGCCAGAGGGACAGGGAAGACTGAAGCTTTCTTT. Protein sequence: CARGTGKTEAFF.

This clone has only one observation. The rearrangement links TRBV2 to TRBJ2-7, with a weak D call TRBD2 (5 bases). The CDR3 consists of 14 residues. V was shortened by 4 bases and J by 1 base, with 11 bases between the two germline ends. Germline CDR1 and CDR2: SNHLY and FYNNEI. The CDR3 reads CASSVSSSSYEQYF. The CDR3 DNA sequence: TGTGCCAGCAGTGTCTCTAGCTCTTCCTACGAGCAGTACTTC.

This rearrangement joins TRBV19 to TRBJ1-2, with D possibly being TRBD1 (6 bases). V shed 1 base and J shed 0 bases, with 12 bases lying between them. Germline CDR1 LNHDA, CDR2 SQIVND (reference sequence). CDR3 size: 16 residues. CDR3 nucleotides: TGTGCCAGTAGTATAGGCGCAGGGGCAGCTAACTATGGCTACACCTTC. This sequence encodes CASSIGAGAANYGYTF.

The chain is built from TRBV6-5 and TRBJ2-1, with 8 positions matching TRBD1. With 6 bases clipped from V and 1 base from J, the junction kept 5 bases outside the gene matches. The CDR3 covers 15 residues. Germline V lookup: CDR1 MNHEY, CDR2 SVGAGI. For the CDR3, the DNA is TGTGCCAGCAGAACCGACAGGGGATCCTACAATGAGCAGTTCTTC. Amino acids: CASRTDRGSYNEQFF.

The rearrangement joins TRBV28 to TRBJ1-2; D not resolved. This CDR3 spans 16 amino acids. Germline CDR1 reads MDHEN; CDR2 reads SYDVKM. Trimming pared 2 bases from V and 4 bases from J, leaving 17 bases between. DNA for the CDR3: TGTGCCAGCAGTTTACCGCCGCCTCTAAACCCCTATGGCTACACCTTC. Its translation: CASSLPPPLNPYGYTF.

The chain combines TRBV12-5 with TRBJ1-3; D gene unclear. V was clipped by 2 bases and J by 0 bases, with 5 bases between them. The CDR3 contains 14 residues. In germline, CDR1 is LGHNT, CDR2 FRNRAP. DNA for the CDR3: TGTGCTAGTGGTTTGTCACTCTCTGGAAACACCATATATTTT. Translating gives CASGLSLSGNTIYF.

The chain has TRBV21-1 and TRBJ2-7; the listed D gene, TRBD1, was not tested against the DNA. TRBV21-1 is classified as a pseudogene. This CDR3 is 16 amino acids long. The CDR3 sequence is CASNQTGTGEIYEQYF. Written as DNA, the CDR3 is TGTGCCAGCAACCAGACCGGGACAGGGGAAATCTACGAGCAGTACTTC.

J is TRBJ1-4 and V is TRBV28; 9 positions agree with TRBD1. The CDR3 is 17 residues long. From germline, CDR1 is MDHEN and CDR2 SYDVKM. J lost 3 bases, V lost 3 bases, and 8 bases had no gene match. CDR3 coding DNA: TGTGCCAGCAGTTTGATAGGACAGGGGAGTCCTAATGAAAAACTGTTTTTT. Translation: CASSLIGQGSPNEKLFF. Full variable domain (remainder filled in from reference TRBV28 and TRBJ1-4): DVKVTQSSRYLVKRTGEKVFLECVQDMDHENMFWYRQDPGLGLRLIYFSYDVKMKEKGDIPEGYSVSREKKERFSLILESASTNQTSMYLCASSLIGQGSPNEKLFFGSGTQLSVL.